The 32 T cell receptor beta chains presented below share a single source sample, sequenced in a study of beta chain features in type 1 diabetes (dated by TCRdb to about 2018). The method behind the library was the immunoSEQ multiplex PCR assay. The entire isolated RNA was reverse transcribed using the High Capacity cDNA Reverse Transcription Kit, and thus expressed TCRB transcripts were sequenced. TCRdb limited this immuneACCESS table to in-frame rearrangements with V and J called. A share of clones is missing; checked studies link under half to unresolved V genes, and the rest is unexplained. Across this sample there are 20,000 to 25,000 clones, with more than 65% seen only once. Of the sample, 1.1% is held by the ten largest clones. The investigation overall reported the following: A moderate but significant shortening of TCRB CDR3 length was observed in type 1 diabetes patients in all four CD4+ subsets.

Their antigen targets remain unknown. Sequences were obtained from stem cell memory CD4+ T cells from blood. This specimen's cell subset or site label, interpreted: stem cell-like memory CD4+ T cells. These receptors all come from a woman aged 40 to 50 with type 1 diabetes.

The V gene is TRBV7-3, the J gene TRBJ1-1, with D hard to call. This CDR3 has 15 residues. V was pared by 1 base and J by 1 base, with 10 bases between. Germline loops: CDR1 SGHTA, CDR2 FQGTGA. The CDR3 region has the DNA TGTGCCAGCAGCTTAAGACCAGGTGGGAACACTGAAGCTTTCTTT. Translation: CASSLRPGGNTEAFF.

The rearrangement joins TRBV7-2 to TRBJ2-3; TRBD2 aligns across 11 bases. The CDR3 runs to 16 residues. Germline V gives CDR1 SGHTA, CDR2 FQGNSA. V shed 6 bases, J shed 3 bases, and the junction held 8 bases outside the gene matches. CDR3: CASRPGLAVRTDTQYF. CDR3 in DNA: TGTGCCAGCAGGCCGGGACTAGCGGTGAGAACAGATACGCAGTATTTT. Based on the CDR3 plus reference TRBV7-2 and TRBJ2-3, the full variable domain is GAGVSQSPSNKVTEKGKDVELRCDPISGHTALYWYRQSLGQGLEFLIYFQGNSAPDKSGLPSDRFSAERTGGSVSTLTIQRTQQEDSAVYLCASRPGLAVRTDTQYFGPGTRLTVL.

The chain couples TRBV10-3 to TRBJ2-1; D unresolved. CDR1 and CDR2 from the germline V gene are ENHRY and SYGVKD. Trimming removed 3 bases from V and 7 bases from J, with 13 bases in between. This CDR3 region has 14 residues. The CDR3 DNA is TGTGCCATCAGTGATCAGGCAGATCGGAATGAGCAGTTCTTC. Residues: CAISDQADRNEQFF.

The rearrangement uses TRBV19 and TRBJ1-1; maybe TRBD1 (5 bases). This CDR3 has 15 amino acids. Per germline, CDR1 LNHDA and CDR2 SQIVND (reference sequence). The V end was cut by 7 bases, the J end by 1 base, with 16 bases between. The CDR3 coding sequence is TGTGCCAGTACCCCCGGGGGGGGATGGAACACTGAAGCTTTCTTT. Translation gives CASTPGGGWNTEAFF.

The chain carries TRBV7-3 and TRBJ2-3; tentative D call: TRBD2 (5 bases). V gave up 0 bases and J gave up 2 bases, with 9 bases separating them. The CDR3 is made up of 15 amino acids. Germline V gene sequence: CDR1 SGHTA, CDR2 FQGTGA. CDR3 sequence (DNA): TGTGCCAGCAGCTTAACCGGACTTAACACAGATACGCAGTATTTT. As protein: CASSLTGLNTDTQYF.

This clone was detected once. The chain uses TRBV21-1 and TRBJ2-5; the tabulated D call, TRBD2, remains unverified against the DNA. TRBV21-1 is a documented pseudogene. The CDR3 is 14 amino acids. CDR3 coding DNA: TGTGCCAGCAGCAAAGAACTATCACCAGAGACCCAGTACTTC. Translated, it gives CASSKELSPETQYF.

V and J are TRBV11-2 and TRBJ2-2, with 9 bases aligning to TRBD1. CDR1 and CDR2 (germline): SGHAT, FQNNGV. The CDR3 totals 17 residues. V gave up 3 bases and J gave up 6 bases; unmatched junction bases: 11. The CDR3 coding sequence is TGTGCCAGCAGCTTTCTTCCGGGACAGGGAAGGGCCGGGGAGCTGTTTTTT. Residues: CASSFLPGQGRAGELFF. The full variable domain, its missing parts supplied by reference TRBV11-2 and TRBJ2-2, is EAGVAQSPRYKIIEKRQSVAFWCNPISGHATLYWYQQILGQGPKLLIQFQNNGVVDDSQLPKDRFSAERLKGVDSTLKIQPAKLEDSAVYLCASSFLPGQGRAGELFFGEGSRLTVL.

V usage is TRBV30 and J usage is TRBJ2-7, with D unclear. Per germline, CDR1 GTSNPN and CDR2 SVGIG (reference sequence). The V end was cut by 0 bases, the J end by 4 bases, with 10 bases between. This CDR3 has 13 residues. CDR3 in DNA: TGTGCCTGGAGTGTCTGGGCCGGTTACGAGCAGTACTTC. This codes for CAWSVWAGYEQYF.

Points on this clone: At one end, the junction sequence differs from germline, possibly due to a read error. The chain links TRBV7-7 to TRBJ1-1; no firm D call. Germline V gives CDR1 SSHAT, CDR2 FNYEAQ (reference sequence). The CDR3 spans 13 residues. The CDR3 is CASSLGASTEAFF. DNA of the CDR3: TGTGCTAGCAGCTTAGGTGCTAGCACTGAAGCTTTCTTT.

This chain joins TRBV11-2 and TRBJ2-5; 8 bases agree with TRBD2. The CDR3 has 14 residues. Germline values: CDR1 SGHAT, CDR2 FQNNGV. Trimming removed 7 bases from V and 3 bases from J; junction bases left unmatched: 7. CDR3 sequence: CASNYGTSKETQYF. The CDR3 region has the DNA TGTGCCAGCAACTACGGGACTAGTAAAGAGACCCAGTACTTC.

J is TRBJ2-7 and V is TRBV9, with a possible D match to TRBD1 (5 bases). V lost 3 bases to trimming and J lost 3 bases, with 16 bases between them. CDR1 and CDR2 (germline): SGDLS, YYNGEE. The CDR3 contains 15 residues. The CDR3 spells CASSAQSTGDYEQYF. DNA for the CDR3: TGTGCCAGCAGCGCTCAAAGCACAGGAGACTACGAGCAGTACTTC.

V and J are TRBV30 and TRBJ2-7; tentative D call: TRBD2 (5 bases). Germline V gene data show CDR1 as GTSNPN and CDR2 as SVGIG (reference sequence). CDR3 length: 12 residues. V gave up 3 bases and J gave up 6 bases, with 12 bases separating them. CDR3 protein: CAWSHTSLEQYF. The CDR3 bases are TGTGCCTGGAGCCATACTAGTCTCGAGCAGTACTTC.

The gene calls are TRBV5-4 and TRBJ2-1; D gene unclear. The CDR3 loop spans 14 amino acids. Germline V gene lookup returns CDR1 SGHNT and CDR2 YYREEE (reference sequence). V shed 4 bases and J shed 7 bases, with 15 bases lying between them. Here the CDR3 reads CASSQDSTLNEQFF. The CDR3 nucleotides read TGTGCCAGCAGCCAAGATTCGACTCTTAATGAGCAGTTCTTC. Full variable domain (rest looked up from reference TRBV5-4 and TRBJ2-1): ETGVTQSPTHLIKTRGQQVTLRCSSQSGHNTVSWYQQALGQGPQFIFQYYREEENGRGNFPPRFSGLQFPNYSSELNVNALELDDSALYLCASSQDSTLNEQFFGPGTRLTVL.

A few counts support this clone. CDR3 bases: TGCGCCAGCAGTCAACTCCCCGGACAGGGAAAGACTGAAGCTTTCTTT. This gives the protein CASSQLPGQGKTEAFF. The chain links TRBV23-1 to TRBJ1-1; 8 nucleotides match TRBD1. TRBV23-1 is identified as an open reading frame with a role that is uncertain. V trimming: 2 bases; J trimming: 5 bases; junction bases outside the gene matches: 10. This CDR3 is 16 amino acids long.

The V gene is TRBV25-1, the J gene TRBJ2-1, with 10 bases aligning to TRBD1. The CDR3 runs 15 residues. V gave up 6 bases and J gave up 7 bases; unmatched junction bases: 9. Germline CDR1 reads MGHDK; CDR2 reads SYGVNS. The CDR3: CASRRPGQGNNEQFF. The DNA of the CDR3 is TGTGCCAGCAGAAGACCGGGACAGGGGAATAATGAGCAGTTCTTC.

This chain uses TRBV10-3 with TRBJ1-4; D is unresolved. The V and J ends lost 3 bases and 0 bases respectively, with 5 bases between them. The V gene's germline CDR1 is ENHRY and CDR2 SYGVKD. The CDR3 extends over 14 amino acids. This CDR3 is CAISELATNEKLFF. CDR3 in DNA: TGTGCCATCAGTGAACTTGCAACTAATGAAAAACTGTTTTTT.

A single count supports this clone. V and J are TRBV7-9 and TRBJ1-1; TRBD1 matches 12 bases. With 1 base clipped from V and 7 bases from J, the junction kept 4 bases outside the gene matches. The CDR3 spans 15 residues. Germline loops: CDR1 SEHNR, CDR2 FQNEAQ (reference sequence). The chain's CDR3 is CASSLGDRGLSEAFF. The CDR3 DNA sequence: TGTGCCAGCAGCTTAGGGGACAGGGGGCTTAGTGAAGCTTTCTTT.

The chain employs TRBV11-3 and TRBJ2-7; no firm D call. The CDR3 contains 14 residues. The V end lost 1 base, the J end lost 0 bases, and 7 bases lay between the germline ends. The germline V gene has CDR1 SGHNT and CDR2 YENEEA. The CDR3 nucleotides read TGTGCCAGCAGCTTAGTTGTGAGCTCCTACGAGCAGTACTTC. Residues: CASSLVVSSYEQYF.

J is TRBJ2-5 and V is TRBV28, with a possible D match to TRBD2 (6 bases). The CDR3 is 16 amino acids. Trimming pared 6 bases from V and 3 bases from J, leaving 20 bases between. Germline CDR1 and CDR2: MDHEN and SYDVKM. The CDR3 DNA is TGTGCCAGCAGGGTGCGGGGCAGTGGGGTGAAAGAGACCCAGTACTTC. Protein product: CASRVRGSGVKETQYF.

CDR3 DNA sequence: TGTGCCAGCAGCCCACAACCGGGGGTTGGTGAAGCTTTCTTT. This translates into CASSPQPGVGEAFF. The gene calls are TRBV7-2 and TRBJ1-1; perhaps TRBD1 as D (5 bases). Germline CDR1 and CDR2: SGHTA and FQGNSA. V gave up 5 bases and J gave up 7 bases, with 17 bases separating them. This CDR3 spans 14 amino acids.

The chain has TRBV9 and TRBJ2-1; D possibly corresponds to TRBD1 (6 bases). Germline lookup yields CDR1 SGDLS and CDR2 YYNGEE. The CDR3 extends over 14 amino acids. Trimming removed 4 bases at V and 4 bases at J, with 12 bases between. DNA for the CDR3: TGTGCCAGCAGCCTCTCAGGGACATACAATGAGCAGTTCTTC. The encoded protein is CASSLSGTYNEQFF.

The gene calls are TRBV6-1 and TRBJ2-4; 9 positions agree with TRBD2. J gave up 0 bases and V 2 bases, and 5 bases lay outside the gene matches. CDR3 length equals 17 residues. Germline assignment: CDR1 MNHNS and CDR2 SASEGT. The CDR3 protein is CASSEHVAGVAKNIQYF. The CDR3 DNA sequence: TGTGCCAGCAGTGAACATGTAGCGGGGGTAGCCAAAAACATTCAGTACTTC.

This chain connects TRBV18 to TRBJ1-1, with D tentatively TRBD1 (6 bases). Germline V CDR1 and CDR2: KGHSH, LQKENI. The CDR3 is 14 amino acids. The V end lost 3 bases, the J end lost 1 base, and 9 bases lay between the germline ends. Here the CDR3 reads CASSPGTTNTEAFF. For the CDR3, the DNA is TGTGCCAGCTCACCCGGGACAACGAACACTGAAGCTTTCTTT.

This chain links TRBV29-1 with TRBJ2-3, with 7 bases fitting TRBD2. CDR1 and CDR2 (germline): SQVTM, ANQGSEA. The CDR3 runs to 15 residues. The V gene end was trimmed by 2 bases and the J gene end by 5 bases; junction bases not matched to a gene: 10. The CDR3 coding sequence is TGCAGCGTTGAATTAGGGCAGGGAGGGCGAGATACGCAGTATTTT. Its translation is CSVELGQGGRDTQYF.

The CDR3 loop is CASSPGTGESEQFF. The CDR3 region has the DNA TGTGCCAGCAGTCCCGGGACAGGGGAAAGTGAGCAGTTCTTC. The rearrangement uses TRBV6-5 and TRBJ2-1, with 10 positions matching TRBD1. The V gene's germline CDR1 is MNHEY and CDR2 SVGAGI. V lost 5 bases and J lost 9; bases outside the gene matches: 7. The CDR3 totals 14 residues.

This clone was seen only a few times. V is TRBV7-9 and J is TRBJ2-6; TRBD1 might be the D (5 bases). The CDR3 length is 16 residues. The V and J ends lost 2 bases and 2 bases respectively, with 10 bases between them. The germline gives CDR1 SEHNR, CDR2 FQNEAQ (reference sequence). The CDR3 DNA follows: TGTGCCAGCAGCTTATTACAGGCCCCTGGGGCCAACGTCCTGACTTTC. This encodes CASSLLQAPGANVLTF. Full variable domain (remainder filled in from reference TRBV7-9 and TRBJ2-6): DTGVSQNPRHKITKRGQNVTFRCDPISEHNRLYWYRQTLGQGPEFLTYFQNEAQLEKSRLLSDRFSAERPKGSFSTLEIQRTEQGDSAMYLCASSLLQAPGANVLTFGAGSRLTVL.

V is TRBV7-2 and J is TRBJ2-7; D uncertain. Germline loops: CDR1 SGHTA, CDR2 FQGNSA. CDR3 length: 15 amino acids. The ends were cut back, 4 bases at V and 0 bases at J, with 13 bases in the middle. The CDR3, as DNA: TGTGCCAGCAGCTATGGTAGAGTTAGCTCCTACGAGCAGTACTTC. Translation: CASSYGRVSSYEQYF. Full variable domain (outside the CDR3, taken from reference TRBV7-2 and TRBJ2-7): GAGVSQSPSNKVTEKGKDVELRCDPISGHTALYWYRQSLGQGLEFLIYFQGNSAPDKSGLPSDRFSAERTGGSVSTLTIQRTQQEDSAVYLCASSYGRVSSYEQYFGPGTRLTVT.

This chain connects TRBV6-4 to TRBJ2-7, with D perhaps TRBD2 (6 bases). Deletions cut 7 bases from V and 4 bases from J, with 14 bases between. CDR1 is MRHNA, CDR2 SNTAGT, per germline. This CDR3 region has 13 residues. The chain's CDR3 is CASTGRDPYEQYF. The CDR3 DNA reads as TGTGCCAGCACGGGGCGGGACCCGTACGAGCAGTACTTC.

This clone was counted a few times. The rearrangement links TRBV6-6 to TRBJ1-1; 8 bases fit TRBD1. This CDR3 is built from 15 residues. V lost 4 bases to trimming and J lost 0 bases; unmatched junction nucleotides: 4. Germline-derived CDR1 and CDR2 are MNHNY and SVGAGI (reference sequence). In nucleotides, the CDR3 is TGTGCCAGCAGTTCTCCAGGGGGCCTGAACACTGAAGCTTTCTTT. Protein: CASSSPGGLNTEAFF.

This chain links TRBV28 with TRBJ2-7, with D tentatively TRBD1 (5 bases). The CDR3 loop spans 12 amino acids. The germline V and J ends were trimmed by 8 bases and 3 bases, with 11 bases remaining between them. Germline values: CDR1 MDHEN, CDR2 SYDVKM. DNA of the CDR3: TGTGCCAGCGACGGGCAGGGCTACGAGCAGTACTTC. Its translation: CASDGQGYEQYF.

The chain recombines TRBV7-2 with TRBJ2-2; 8 bases are shared with TRBD1. The CDR3 is made up of 16 amino acids. V lost 2 bases, J lost 1 base, and 3 bases stayed unmatched. CDR1 SGHTA and CDR2 FQGNSA come from the germline V gene. The chain's CDR3 is CASSLFGTGNTGELFF. The CDR3 nucleotides read TGTGCCAGCAGCTTATTTGGGACAGGGAACACCGGGGAGCTGTTTTTT.

This chain links TRBV28 with TRBJ1-4; 10 positions agree with TRBD1. Germline CDR1 and CDR2: MDHEN and SYDVKM. This CDR3 has 15 amino acids. V dropped 6 bases and J dropped 7; count of bases not matched to a gene: 8. The CDR3 bases are TGTGCCAGCAGGGGGAGGACAGGGGGAACTGAAAAACTGTTTTTT. Protein: CASRGRTGGTEKLFF.